The rows below give T cell receptor beta chains drawn from one sample of a study of a mutant IDH1 vaccine in newly diagnosed glioma. These receptors have no identified antigens. Repertoires were generated with immunoSEQ multiplex PCR, while TCRdb's copy carries only in-frame clones and drops some. The sample has about 25,000 clones, approximately 80% seen once. This specimen consisted of PBMCs, obtained from a glioma patient whose treatment included an IDH1 peptide vaccine. All receptors derive from a man aged 35-49 years with glioma. Both conserved end residues are part of each CDR3. A D gene is named only where the DNA matches it firmly. Where a row states a size, it is once, few, many or the class of an expanded clone; other rows omit it.

>TRBJ1-5|.|TRBV2|TRBD1|15
CASSAGRGQGQPQHF
TGTGCCAGCAGTGCGGGTCGGGGACAGGGTCAGCCCCAGCATTTT
>TRBJ2-1|.|TRBV9|TRBD2|19
CASSALIPGLAYSYNEQFF
TGTGCCAGCAGCGCTTTGATACCGGGACTAGCGTATTCCTACAATGAGCAGTTCTTC
>TRBJ1-1|.|TRBV7-2|.|14
CASSLDYDGTEAFF
TGTGCCAGCAGCCTGGATTACGATGGCACTGAAGCTTTCTTT
>TRBJ2-1|.|TRBV29-1|.|12
CSVWDSHDEQFF
TGCAGCGTTTGGGACTCTCACGATGAGCAGTTCTTC
>TRBJ2-2|.|TRBV7-2|.|14
CASSFGLNTGELFF
TGTGCCAGCAGCTTCGGCCTGAACACCGGGGAGCTGTTTTTT
>TRBJ1-3|few|TRBV9|.|13
CASSVGISTDRYF
TGTGCCAGCAGCGTAGGAATTTCCACCGACAGGTATTTT
>TRBJ1-1|.|TRBV5-8|TRBD1|15
CASAGTGIMNTEAFF
TGTGCCAGCGCCGGGACAGGGATTATGAACACTGAAGCTTTCTTT
>TRBJ2-5|.|TRBV25-1|TRBD2|15
CASSGRGAGEETQYF
TGTGCCAGCAGTGGCCGTGGAGCGGGAGAGGAGACCCAGTACTTC
>TRBJ2-4|once|TRBV5-5|.|15
CASSSVTEAKNIQYF
TGTGCCAGCAGCTCGGTGACAGAGGCCAAAAACATTCAGTACTTC
>TRBJ2-3|few|TRBV4-1|.|13
CASSHISTDTQYF
TGCGCCAGCAGCCACATATCCACAGATACGCAGTATTTT
>TRBJ1-4|once|TRBV12-5|.|14
CASRAGEGVEKLFF
TGTGCTAGTCGAGCGGGGGAGGGTGTTGAAAAACTGTTTTTT
>TRBJ1-2|.|TRBV14|.|14
CASSQAGSYYGYTF
TGTGCCAGCAGCCAAGCAGGCAGCTACTATGGCTACACCTTC
>TRBJ2-7|.|TRBV19|.|13
CASSQDPSYEQYF
TGTGCCAGTAGTCAGGACCCAAGCTACGAGCAGTACTTC
>TRBJ2-1|.|TRBV29-1|TRBD2|16
CSATGLAASSYNEQFF
TGCAGCGCAACGGGACTAGCGGCAAGCTCCTACAATGAGCAGTTCTTC
>TRBJ2-5|.|TRBV9|.|14
CASSVAVGGETQYF
TGTGCCAGCAGCGTAGCGGTAGGGGGAGAGACCCAGTACTTC
>TRBJ2-3|.|TRBV19|.|15
CASQKWSGATDTQYF
TGTGCCAGCCAAAAATGGTCGGGAGCCACAGATACGCAGTATTTT
>TRBJ2-4|.|TRBV5-4|.|16
CASSQDRLGAKNIQYF
TGTGCCAGCAGCCAGGACCGCCTTGGGGCCAAAAACATTCAGTACTTC
>TRBJ2-5|.|TRBV9|TRBD2|14
CASSLRGEGETQYF
TGTGCCAGCAGCCTCCGGGGGGAGGGAGAGACCCAGTACTTC
>TRBJ1-2|.|TRBV9|.|14
CASSVGQINYGYTF
TGTGCCAGCAGCGTAGGACAGATCAACTATGGCTACACCTTC
>TRBJ2-1|.|TRBV7-9|.|15
CASSSRGAGGNEQFF
TGTGCCAGCAGTTCAAGGGGGGCTGGTGGGAATGAGCAGTTCTTC
>TRBJ2-1|.|TRBV6-4|.|14
CASSDSIGSTEQFF
TGTGCCAGCAGTGACTCCATAGGTAGCACTGAGCAGTTCTTC
>TRBJ2-3|.|TRBV4-1|.|14
CASSPRDSTDTQYF
TGCGCCAGCAGCCCCCGGGACTCGACAGATACGCAGTATTTT
>TRBJ1-2|.|TRBV6-6|TRBD1|15
CASRSGTGGGSGYTF
TGTGCCAGCAGGTCCGGGACAGGGGGCGGGAGTGGCTACACCTTC
>TRBJ1-5|.|TRBV27|.|16
CASSLKGGQSNQPQHF
TGTGCCAGCAGCCTAAAAGGCGGACAATCTAATCAGCCCCAGCATTTT
>TRBJ2-2|.|TRBV21-1|.|20
CASRRTGEGLAGMNTGELFF
TGTGCCAGCAGGAGGACAGGTGAGGGACTAGCGGGAATGAACACCGGGGAGCTGTTTTTT
>TRBJ1-2|.|TRBV13|TRBD1|14
CASSIGQGLYGYTF
TGTGCCAGCAGCATCGGACAGGGACTCTATGGCTACACCTTC
>TRBJ2-7|.|TRBV7-2|.|15
CASSPAGAFPYEQYF
TGTGCCAGCAGCCCTGCGGGGGCGTTCCCCTACGAGCAGTACTTC